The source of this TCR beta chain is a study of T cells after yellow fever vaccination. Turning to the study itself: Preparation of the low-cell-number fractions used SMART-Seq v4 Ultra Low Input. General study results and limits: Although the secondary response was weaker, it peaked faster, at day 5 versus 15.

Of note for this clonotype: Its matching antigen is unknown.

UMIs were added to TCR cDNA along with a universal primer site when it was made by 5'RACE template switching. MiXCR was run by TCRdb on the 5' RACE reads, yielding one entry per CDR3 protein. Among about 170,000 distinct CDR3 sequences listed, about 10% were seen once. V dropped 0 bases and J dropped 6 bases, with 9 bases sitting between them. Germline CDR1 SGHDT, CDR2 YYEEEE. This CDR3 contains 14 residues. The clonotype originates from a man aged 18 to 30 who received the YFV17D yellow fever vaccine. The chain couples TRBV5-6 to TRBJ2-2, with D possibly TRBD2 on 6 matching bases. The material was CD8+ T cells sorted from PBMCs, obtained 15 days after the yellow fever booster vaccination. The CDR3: CASSLGRRAGELFF. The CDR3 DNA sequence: TGTGCCAGCAGCTTGGGTCGGAGGGCCGGGGAGCTGTTTTTT.